In this sample, the clone carrying this TCR beta chain turned up a few times. What it recognizes is unknown. The sample belongs to a study of T cell repertoires in cytomegalovirus infection. The J segment lost 6 bases and the V segment lost 5 bases, leaving 17 bases of the junction unmatched. The germline gives CDR1 SEHNR, CDR2 FQNEAQ (reference sequence). This CDR3 is built from 17 residues. TCRdb redid the calling of the reads with MiXCR, one entry per CDR3 protein. The table lists roughly 990,000 distinct CDR3 sequences, 25% to 40% of them singletons. The source was cultured CD8+ T cells from PBMCs, collected from culture after CMV antigen stimulation. The source is a human donor in good health (CMV status not recorded). Some clones in this sample may be carry-over from other donors' samples. The rearrangement links TRBV7-9 to TRBJ1-2; 8 positions agree with TRBD1. DNA of the CDR3: TGTGCCAGCAGCCCGACGGAATCAGGGGGCTGGACTCATGGCTACACCTTC. Translated, it gives CASSPTESGGWTHGYTF.